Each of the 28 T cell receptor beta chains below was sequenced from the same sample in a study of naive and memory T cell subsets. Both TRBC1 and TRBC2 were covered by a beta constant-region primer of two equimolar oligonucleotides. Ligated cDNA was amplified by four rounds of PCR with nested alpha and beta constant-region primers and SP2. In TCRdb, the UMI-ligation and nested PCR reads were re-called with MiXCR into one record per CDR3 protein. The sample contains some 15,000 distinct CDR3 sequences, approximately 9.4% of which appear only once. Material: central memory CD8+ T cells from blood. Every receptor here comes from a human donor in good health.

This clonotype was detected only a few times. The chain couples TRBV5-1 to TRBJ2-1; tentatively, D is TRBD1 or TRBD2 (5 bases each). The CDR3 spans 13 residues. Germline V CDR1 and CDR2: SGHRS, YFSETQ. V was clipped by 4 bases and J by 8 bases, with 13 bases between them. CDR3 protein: CASSLNQGHEQFF. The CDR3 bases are TGCGCCAGCAGCCTTAACCAGGGACATGAGCAGTTCTTC.

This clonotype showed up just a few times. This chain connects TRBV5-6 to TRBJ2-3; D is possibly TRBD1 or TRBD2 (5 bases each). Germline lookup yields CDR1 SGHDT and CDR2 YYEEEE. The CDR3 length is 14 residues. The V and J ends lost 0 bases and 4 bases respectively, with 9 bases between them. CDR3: CASSLATGPDTQYF. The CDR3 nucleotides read TGTGCCAGCAGCTTGGCCACGGGGCCAGATACGCAGTATTTT.

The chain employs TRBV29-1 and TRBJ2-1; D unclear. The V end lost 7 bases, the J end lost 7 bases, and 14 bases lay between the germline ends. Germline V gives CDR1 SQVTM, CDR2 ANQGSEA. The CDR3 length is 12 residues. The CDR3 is CSARPLGNEQFF. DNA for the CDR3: TGCAGCGCCCGGCCCCTCGGAAATGAGCAGTTCTTC.

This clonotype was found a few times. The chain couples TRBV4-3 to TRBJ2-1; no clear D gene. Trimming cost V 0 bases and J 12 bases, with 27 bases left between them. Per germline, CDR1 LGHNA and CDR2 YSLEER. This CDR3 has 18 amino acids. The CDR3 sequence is CASSQDSRTRRPPVRQFF. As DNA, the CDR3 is TGCGCCAGCAGCCAAGATAGTCGGACGAGGAGACCCCCAGTGCGGCAGTTCTTC.

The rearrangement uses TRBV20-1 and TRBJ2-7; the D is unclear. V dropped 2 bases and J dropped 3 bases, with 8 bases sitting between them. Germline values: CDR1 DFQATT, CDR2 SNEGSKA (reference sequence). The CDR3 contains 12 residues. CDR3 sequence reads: CSARLSDYEQYF. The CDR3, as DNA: TGCAGTGCTAGACTGTCAGACTACGAGCAGTACTTC.

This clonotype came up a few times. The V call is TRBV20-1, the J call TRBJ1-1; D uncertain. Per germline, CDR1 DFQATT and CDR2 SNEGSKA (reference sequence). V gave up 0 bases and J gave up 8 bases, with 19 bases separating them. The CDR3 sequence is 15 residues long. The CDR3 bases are TGCAGTGCTAGAGATCTTTTGGGTGGATTTGTAGAAGCTTTCTTT. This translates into CSARDLLGGFVEAFF.

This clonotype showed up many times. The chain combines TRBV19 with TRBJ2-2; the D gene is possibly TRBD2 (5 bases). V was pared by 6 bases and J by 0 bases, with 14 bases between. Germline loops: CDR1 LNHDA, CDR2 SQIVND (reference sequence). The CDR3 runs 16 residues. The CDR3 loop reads CASSPNEEANTGELFF. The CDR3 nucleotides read TGTGCCAGTAGCCCCAATGAGGAGGCGAACACCGGGGAGCTGTTTTTT. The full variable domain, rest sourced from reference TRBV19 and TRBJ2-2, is DGGITQSPKYLFRKEGQNVTLSCEQNLNHDAMYWYRQDPGQGLRLIYYSQIVNDFQKGDIAEGYSVSREKKESFPLTVTSAQKNPTAFYLCASSPNEEANTGELFFGEGSRLTVL.

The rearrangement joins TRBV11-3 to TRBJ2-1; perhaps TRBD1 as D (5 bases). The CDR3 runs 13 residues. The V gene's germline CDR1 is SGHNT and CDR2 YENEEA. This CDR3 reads CERSSGKYNEQFF. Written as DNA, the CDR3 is TGTGAAAGAAGCTCAGGGAAATACAATGAGCAGTTCTTC.

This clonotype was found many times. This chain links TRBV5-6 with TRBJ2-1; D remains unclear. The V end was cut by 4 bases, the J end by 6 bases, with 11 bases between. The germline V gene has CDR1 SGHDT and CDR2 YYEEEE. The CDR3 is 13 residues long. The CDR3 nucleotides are TGTGCCAGCAGCGTAACGTCTAGCAATGAGCAGTTCTTC. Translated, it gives CASSVTSSNEQFF.

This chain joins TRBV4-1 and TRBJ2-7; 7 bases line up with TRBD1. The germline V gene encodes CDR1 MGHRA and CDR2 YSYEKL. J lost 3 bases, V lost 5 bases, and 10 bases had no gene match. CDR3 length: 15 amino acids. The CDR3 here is CASSTLTGQLYEQYF. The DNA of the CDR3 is TGCGCCAGCAGCACACTAACGGGACAGCTCTACGAGCAGTACTTC.

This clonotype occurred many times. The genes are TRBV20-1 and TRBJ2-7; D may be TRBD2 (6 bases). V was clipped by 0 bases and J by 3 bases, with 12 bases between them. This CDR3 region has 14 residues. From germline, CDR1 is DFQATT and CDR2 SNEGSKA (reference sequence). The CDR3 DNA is TGCAGTGCTAGAGATGGGAGGATTGACTACGAGCAGTACTTC. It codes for CSARDGRIDYEQYF.

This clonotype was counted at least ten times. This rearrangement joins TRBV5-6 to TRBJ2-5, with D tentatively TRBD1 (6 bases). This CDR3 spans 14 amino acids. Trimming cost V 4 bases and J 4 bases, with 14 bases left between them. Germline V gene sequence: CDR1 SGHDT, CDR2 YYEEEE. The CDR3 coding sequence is TGTGCCAGCAGCGTATGGACAGTACTAGAGACCCAGTACTTC. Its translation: CASSVWTVLETQYF.

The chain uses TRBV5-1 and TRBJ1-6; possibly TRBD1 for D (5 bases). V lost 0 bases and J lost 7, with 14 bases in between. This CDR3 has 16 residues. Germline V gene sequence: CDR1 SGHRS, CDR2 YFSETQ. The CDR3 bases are TGCGCCAGCAGCTTGGCCGGGGGAAGAGGGAATTCACCCCTCCACTTT. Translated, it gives CASSLAGGRGNSPLHF.

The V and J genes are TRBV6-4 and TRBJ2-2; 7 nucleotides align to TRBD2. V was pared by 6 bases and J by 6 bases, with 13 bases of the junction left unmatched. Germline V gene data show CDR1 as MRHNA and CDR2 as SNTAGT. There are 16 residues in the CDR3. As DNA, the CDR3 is TGTGCCAGCAGCGAATACGGGGGGTCCAACCCCGGGGAGCTGTTTTTT. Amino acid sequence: CASSEYGGSNPGELFF.

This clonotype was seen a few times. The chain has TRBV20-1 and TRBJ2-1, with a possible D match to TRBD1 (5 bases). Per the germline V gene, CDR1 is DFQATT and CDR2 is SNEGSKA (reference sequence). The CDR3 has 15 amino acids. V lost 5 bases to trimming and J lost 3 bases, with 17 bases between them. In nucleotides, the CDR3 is TGCAGTGCTGGGGCCTCGCGTTGGGACTACAATGAGCAGTTCTTC. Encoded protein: CSAGASRWDYNEQFF.

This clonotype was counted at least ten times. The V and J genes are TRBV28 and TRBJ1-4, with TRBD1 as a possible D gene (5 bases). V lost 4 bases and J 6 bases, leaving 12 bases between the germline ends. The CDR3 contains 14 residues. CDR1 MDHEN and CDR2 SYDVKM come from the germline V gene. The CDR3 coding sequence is TGTGCCAGCAGTTATCGGGACGCGGATGAAAAACTGTTTTTT. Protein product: CASSYRDADEKLFF.

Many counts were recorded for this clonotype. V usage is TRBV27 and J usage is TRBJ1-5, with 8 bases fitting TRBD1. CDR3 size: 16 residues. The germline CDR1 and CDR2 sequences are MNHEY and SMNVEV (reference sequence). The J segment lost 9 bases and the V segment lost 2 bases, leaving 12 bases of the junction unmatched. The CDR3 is CASSLTGQGAPGPQHF. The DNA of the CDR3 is TGTGCCAGCAGTTTAACCGGCCAGGGGGCCCCCGGGCCCCAGCATTTT.

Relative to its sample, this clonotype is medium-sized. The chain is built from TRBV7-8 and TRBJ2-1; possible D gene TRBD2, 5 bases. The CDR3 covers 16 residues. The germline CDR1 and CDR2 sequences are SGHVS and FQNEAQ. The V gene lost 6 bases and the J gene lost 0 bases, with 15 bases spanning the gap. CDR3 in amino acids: CASSRGQGPSYNEQFF. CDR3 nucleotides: TGTGCCAGCAGTCGGGGTCAAGGCCCCTCCTACAATGAGCAGTTCTTC. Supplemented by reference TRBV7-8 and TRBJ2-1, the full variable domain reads GAGVSQSPRYKVAKRGQDVALRCDPISGHVSLFWYQQALGQGPEFLTYFQNEAQLDKSGLPSDRFFAERPEGSVSTLKIQRTQQEDSAVYLCASSRGQGPSYNEQFFGPGTRLTVL.

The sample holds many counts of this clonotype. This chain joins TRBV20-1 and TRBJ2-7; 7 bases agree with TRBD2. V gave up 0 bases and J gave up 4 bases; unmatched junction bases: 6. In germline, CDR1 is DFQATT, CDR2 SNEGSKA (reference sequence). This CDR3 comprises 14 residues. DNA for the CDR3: TGCAGTGCTAGAGAGGTCGGACTAGAGTACGAGCAGTACTTC. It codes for CSAREVGLEYEQYF.

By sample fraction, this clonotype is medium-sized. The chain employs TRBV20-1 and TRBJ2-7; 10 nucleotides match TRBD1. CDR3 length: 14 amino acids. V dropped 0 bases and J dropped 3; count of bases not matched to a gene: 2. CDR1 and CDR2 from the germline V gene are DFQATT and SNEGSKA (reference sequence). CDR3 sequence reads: CSARDGTGVYEQYF. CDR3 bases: TGCAGTGCTAGAGACGGGACAGGGGTCTACGAGCAGTACTTC.

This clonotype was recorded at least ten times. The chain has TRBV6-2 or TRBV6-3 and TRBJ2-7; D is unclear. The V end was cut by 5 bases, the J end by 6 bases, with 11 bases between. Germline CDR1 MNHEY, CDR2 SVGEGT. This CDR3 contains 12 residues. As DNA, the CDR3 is TGTGCCAGCAGTCAGTCCTGGACCGAGCAGTACTTC. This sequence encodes CASSQSWTEQYF.

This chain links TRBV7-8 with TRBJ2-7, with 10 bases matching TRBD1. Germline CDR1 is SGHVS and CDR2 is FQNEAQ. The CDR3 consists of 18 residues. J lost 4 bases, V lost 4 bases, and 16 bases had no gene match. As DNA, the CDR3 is TGTGCCAGCAGCTATCTCGTTGAAACCGGGACAGGGGCTTACGAGCAGTACTTC. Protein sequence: CASSYLVETGTGAYEQYF.

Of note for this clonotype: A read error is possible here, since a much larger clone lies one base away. The CDR3 sequence: CSATAGDSNNEQFF. Here the CDR3 DNA reads TGCAGTGCTACGGCGGGGGATAGCAACAATGAGCAGTTCTTC. The J gene is TRBJ2-1, the V gene TRBV20-1, with TRBD2 matching 7 bases. Trimming removed 4 bases from V and 5 bases from J; junction bases left unmatched: 8. The CDR3 has 14 residues. Germline assignment: CDR1 DFQATT and CDR2 SNEGSKA (reference sequence).

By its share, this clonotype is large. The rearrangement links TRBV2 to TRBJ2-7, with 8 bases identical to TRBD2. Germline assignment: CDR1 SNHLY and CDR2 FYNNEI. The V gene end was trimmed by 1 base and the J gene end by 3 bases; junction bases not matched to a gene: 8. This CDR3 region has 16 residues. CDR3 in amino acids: CASSEGTGGVSYEQYF. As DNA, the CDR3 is TGTGCCAGCAGTGAAGGCACGGGAGGGGTGAGCTACGAGCAGTACTTC. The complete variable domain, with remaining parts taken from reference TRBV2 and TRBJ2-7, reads EPEVTQTPSHQVTQMGQEVILRCVPISNHLYFYWYRQILGQKVEFLVSFYNNEISEKSEIFDDQFSVERPDGSNFTLKIRSTKLEDSAMYFCASSEGTGGVSYEQYFGPGTRLTVT.

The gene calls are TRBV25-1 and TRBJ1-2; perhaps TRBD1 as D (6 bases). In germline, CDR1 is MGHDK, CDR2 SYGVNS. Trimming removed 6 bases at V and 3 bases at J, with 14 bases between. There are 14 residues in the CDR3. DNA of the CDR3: TGTGCCAGCAGGGGGAAGACAGGCCACTATGGCTACACCTTC. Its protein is CASRGKTGHYGYTF.

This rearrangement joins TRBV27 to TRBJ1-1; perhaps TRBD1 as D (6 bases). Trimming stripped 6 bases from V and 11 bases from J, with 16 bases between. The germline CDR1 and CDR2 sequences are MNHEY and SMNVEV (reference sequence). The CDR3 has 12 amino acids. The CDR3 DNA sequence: TGTGCCAGCAGGATCCCGGGACATGAGGCTTTCTTT. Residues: CASRIPGHEAFF.

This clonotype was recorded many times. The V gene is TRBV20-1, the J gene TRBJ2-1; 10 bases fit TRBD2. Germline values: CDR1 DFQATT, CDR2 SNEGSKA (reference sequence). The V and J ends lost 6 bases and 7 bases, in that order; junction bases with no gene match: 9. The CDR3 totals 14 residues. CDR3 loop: CSARLLAGFNEQFF. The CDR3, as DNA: TGCAGTGCGAGGTTACTAGCGGGATTTAATGAGCAGTTCTTC.

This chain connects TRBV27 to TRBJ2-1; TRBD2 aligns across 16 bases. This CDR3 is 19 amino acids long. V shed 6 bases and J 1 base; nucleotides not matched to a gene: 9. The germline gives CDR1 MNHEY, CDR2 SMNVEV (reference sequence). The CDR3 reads CASRSTGLAGGKSYNEQFF. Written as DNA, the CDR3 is TGTGCCAGCAGAAGTACGGGACTAGCGGGAGGGAAATCCTACAATGAGCAGTTCTTC.